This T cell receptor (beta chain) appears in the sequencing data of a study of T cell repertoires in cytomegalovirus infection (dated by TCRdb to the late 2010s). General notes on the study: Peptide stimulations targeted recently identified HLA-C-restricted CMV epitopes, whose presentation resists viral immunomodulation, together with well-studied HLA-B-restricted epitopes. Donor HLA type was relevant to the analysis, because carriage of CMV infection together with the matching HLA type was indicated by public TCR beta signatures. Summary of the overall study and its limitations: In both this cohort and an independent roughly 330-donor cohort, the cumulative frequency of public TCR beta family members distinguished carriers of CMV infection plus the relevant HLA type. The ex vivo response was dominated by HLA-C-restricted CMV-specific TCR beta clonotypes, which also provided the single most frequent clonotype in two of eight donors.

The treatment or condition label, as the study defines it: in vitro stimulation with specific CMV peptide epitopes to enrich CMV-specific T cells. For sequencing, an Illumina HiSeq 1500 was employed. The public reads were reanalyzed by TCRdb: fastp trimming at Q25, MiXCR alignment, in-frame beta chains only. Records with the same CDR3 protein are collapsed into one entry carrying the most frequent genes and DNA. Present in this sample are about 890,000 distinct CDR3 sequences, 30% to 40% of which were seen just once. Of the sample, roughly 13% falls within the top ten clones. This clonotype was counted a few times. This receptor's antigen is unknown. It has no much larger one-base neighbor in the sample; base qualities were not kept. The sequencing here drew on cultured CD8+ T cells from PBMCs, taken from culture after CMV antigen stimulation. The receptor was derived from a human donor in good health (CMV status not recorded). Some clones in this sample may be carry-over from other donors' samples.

CDR3 protein: CASSRTGGARPYYGYTF. The DNA is as follows: TGTGCCAGTAGCCGGACAGGGGGTGCTAGGCCCTATTATGGCTACACCTTC. The sequence joins TRBV19 to TRBJ1-2; a stretch of 10 junction bases matches TRBD1. From the germline V gene (reference sequence), CDR1 is LNHDA and CDR2 is SQIVND. Trimmed from V: 6 bases; trimmed from J: 5 bases; junction bases lacking a gene match: 15. Including cysteine and phenylalanine, the CDR3 has 17 amino acids. CDR3 DNA is the only sequence kept; it has 51 bases, read in frame from the first base.